Included here is one T cell receptor (beta chain) sequence, with context. The germline V gene has CDR1 MNHEY and CDR2 SMNVEV (reference sequence). The CDR3 has 12 residues. Trimming took off 3 bases at V and 13 bases at J, with 10 bases between the two ends. Profiled with immunoSEQ multiplex PCR; TCRdb holds only in-frame clones, not every one. The sample includes about 280,000 clones, 82% of them seen just once. The sample originates from a study of blood T cell repertoires in COVID-19. Across the study: The United States, Italy and Spain provided the acute and convalescent COVID-19 samples. Sources were T cells, B-cell-depleted T cells, or PBMCs; the material itself was cDNA or gDNA.

The chain links TRBV27 to TRBJ1-6, with a tentative D call TRBD1 (6 bases). The sample was PBMCs or T cells enriched from blood (not recorded which). The clonotype originates from a man in his forties or fifties who had been exposed to COVID-19. This CDR3 reads CASSFHREPLHF. The CDR3 DNA reads TGTGCCAGCAGTTTTCACAGGGAGCCCCTCCACTTT.